The present entry profiles one T cell receptor (beta chain) with its context. The antigen it recognizes is unknown. No much larger clonotype is one base removed from it; base qualities were not supplied. The germline V gene sets CDR1 to SGDLS and CDR2 to YYNGEE. Between the V and J ends, shortened by 3 bases and 3 bases respectively, the junction contains 11 bases. Inclusive of the bounding cysteine and phenylalanine, the CDR3 is 14 residues long. CDR3 DNA is the only sequence kept; it has 42 bases, read in frame from the first base. This record belongs to a study of blood T cell repertoires in COVID-19 (dated by TCRdb to about 2020). Describing the broader study: Collaborator samples came from the United States, Italy and Spain and covered acute and convalescent phases of COVID-19. The prospective study material was composed of cDNA or gDNA derived from T cells, B-cell-depleted T cells, or PBMCs. Subjects who had been exposed to COVID-19, were actively infected with it, or had recovered from it provided the deeply sampled blood TCRbeta repertoires that made up the dataset. The repertoires were made available in a free public database intended to serve as a resource for research on the immune response to SARS-CoV-2. The samples were drawn from the first 160 participants of the ongoing ImmuneRACE study and from 1,254 subjects provided by 6 global collaborators. Sample metadata almost always included a de-identified subject ID, COVID-19 status, age in years and sex. HLA class I and class II types, where available, came from metadata supplied by the sample provider rather than from assay-based typing. General findings and caveats noted by the study authors: Clinical and demographic metadata were provided uncurated, with the amount varying by source and participant.

TCRbeta CDR3 regions were amplified from genomic DNA by means of the immunoSEQ Assay, a bias-controlled multiplex PCR. Processing in the source paper ran as follows. Nucleated cell counts per sample were estimated from amplification of reference gene primers within the assay. Sequence reads were collapsed and filtered to measure the absolute abundance of every unique TCRbeta CDR3 rearrangement. For each sample, productive Simpson clonality was calculated as the square root of Simpson's diversity index over productive rearrangements. The clones in this table, taken by TCRdb from immuneACCESS, are in-frame only. Not every clone is retained; where verified, under half of the shortfall comes from an unresolved V gene, and the cause of the rest is unknown. V, J and clone size are those of that table, while D and trimming were read from the DNA. For this sample there are 130,000 to 150,000 clones; 70% to 85% appear just once. The ten largest clones add up to about 9.4% of the sample.

Collaborating institutions collected whole blood in K2EDTA tubes following their own protocols. For TCRbeta analysis, collaborators shipped samples in one of three forms: frozen whole blood, isolated PBMCs, or DNA extracted from either of those sample types. This receptor chain uses TRBV9 and TRBJ2-3; possibly the D gene is TRBD2, per 5 matching bases. Sequencing was carried out using peripheral blood. The source is a man between 60 and 70 years old with active or convalescent COVID-19. The sequenced DNA: TGTGCCAGCAGCGGGAGTGGGAGAACAGATACGCAGTATTTT. Its amino acids are CASSGSGRTDTQYF.